This TCR beta chain emerged from a study of cytomegalovirus exposure and HLA in healthy donors. Study-wide results and caveats: In an earlier analysis, about 87% or about 30%: the productive usage of most TCR beta V segments. When analyzed later, a missense DCLRE1C variant was found to be linked to TCR beta V- and J-gene trimming.

Concerning this clone itself: The antigen remains undetermined.

Trimming cost V 0 bases and J 3 bases; bases outside gene matches: 7. This CDR3 is built from 16 residues. Germline V CDR1 and CDR2: LGHNA, YNFKEQ. The PCR used 60 Vbeta and 13 Jbeta primers. Here immunoSEQ multiplex PCR was the method, and the copy in TCRdb shows in-frame clones only, minus some. The table lists some 170,000 clones, roughly 80% of them singletons. The rearrangement links TRBV4-2 to TRBJ2-7; 8 positions agree with TRBD2. The receptor was derived from a woman in her late teens or twenties in good health and CMV-seropositive. The material sequenced was PBMCs. CDR3 sequence (DNA): TGTGCCAGCAGCCAAGAAGGAGCGGGGGCCGGCTACGAGCAGTACTTC. Translated: CASSQEGAGAGYEQYF.